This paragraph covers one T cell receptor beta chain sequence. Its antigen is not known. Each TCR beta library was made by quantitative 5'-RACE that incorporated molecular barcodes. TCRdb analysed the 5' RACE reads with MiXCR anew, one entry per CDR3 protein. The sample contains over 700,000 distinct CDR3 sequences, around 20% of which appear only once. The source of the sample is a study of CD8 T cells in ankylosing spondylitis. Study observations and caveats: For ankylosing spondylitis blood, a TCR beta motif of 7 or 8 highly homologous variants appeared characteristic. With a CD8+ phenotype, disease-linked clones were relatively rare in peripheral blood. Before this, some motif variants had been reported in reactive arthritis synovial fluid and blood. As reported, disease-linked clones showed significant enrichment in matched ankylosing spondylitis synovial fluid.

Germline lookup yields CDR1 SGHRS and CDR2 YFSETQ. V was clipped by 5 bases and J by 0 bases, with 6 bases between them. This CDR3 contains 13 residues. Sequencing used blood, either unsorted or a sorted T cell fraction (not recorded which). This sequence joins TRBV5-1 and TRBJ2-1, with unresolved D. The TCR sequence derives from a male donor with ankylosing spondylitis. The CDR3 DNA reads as TGCGCCAGCAGAGTTATCTCCTACAATGAGCAGTTCTTC. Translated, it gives CASRVISYNEQFF.